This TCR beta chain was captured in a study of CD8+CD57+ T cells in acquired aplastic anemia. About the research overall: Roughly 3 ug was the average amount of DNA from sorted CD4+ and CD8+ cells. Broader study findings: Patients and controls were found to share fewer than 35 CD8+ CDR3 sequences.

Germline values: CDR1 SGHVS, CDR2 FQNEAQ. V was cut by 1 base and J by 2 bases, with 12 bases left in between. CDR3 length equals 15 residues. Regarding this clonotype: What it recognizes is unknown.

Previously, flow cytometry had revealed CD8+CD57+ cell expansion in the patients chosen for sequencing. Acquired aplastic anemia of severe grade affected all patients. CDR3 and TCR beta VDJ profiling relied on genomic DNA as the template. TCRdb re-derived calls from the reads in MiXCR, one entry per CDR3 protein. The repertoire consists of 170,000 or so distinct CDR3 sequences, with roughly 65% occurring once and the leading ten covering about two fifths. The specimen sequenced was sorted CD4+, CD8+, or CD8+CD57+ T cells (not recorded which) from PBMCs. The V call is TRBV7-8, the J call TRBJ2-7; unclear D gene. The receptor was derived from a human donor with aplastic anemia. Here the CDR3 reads CASSLDAASTYEQYF. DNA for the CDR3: TGTGCCAGCAGCTTAGATGCGGCGTCCACCTACGAGCAGTACTTC.